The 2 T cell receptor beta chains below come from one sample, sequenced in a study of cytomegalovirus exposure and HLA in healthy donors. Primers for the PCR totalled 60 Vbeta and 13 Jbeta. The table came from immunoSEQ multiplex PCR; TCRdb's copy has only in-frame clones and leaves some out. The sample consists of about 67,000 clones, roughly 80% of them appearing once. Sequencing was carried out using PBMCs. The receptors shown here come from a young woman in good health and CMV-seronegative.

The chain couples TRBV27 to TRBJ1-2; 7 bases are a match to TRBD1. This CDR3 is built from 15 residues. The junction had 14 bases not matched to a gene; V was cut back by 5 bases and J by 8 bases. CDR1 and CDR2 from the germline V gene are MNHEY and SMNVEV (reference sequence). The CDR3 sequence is CASSTKDRPFAGYTF. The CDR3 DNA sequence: TGTGCCAGCAGTACTAAGGACAGGCCCTTTGCGGGCTACACCTTC.

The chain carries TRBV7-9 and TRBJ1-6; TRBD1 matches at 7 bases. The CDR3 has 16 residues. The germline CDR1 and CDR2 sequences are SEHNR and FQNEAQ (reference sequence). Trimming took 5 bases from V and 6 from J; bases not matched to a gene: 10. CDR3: CASSTDRDLGNSPLHF. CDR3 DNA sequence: TGTGCCAGCAGCACAGACAGGGACTTGGGTAATTCACCCCTCCACTTT.